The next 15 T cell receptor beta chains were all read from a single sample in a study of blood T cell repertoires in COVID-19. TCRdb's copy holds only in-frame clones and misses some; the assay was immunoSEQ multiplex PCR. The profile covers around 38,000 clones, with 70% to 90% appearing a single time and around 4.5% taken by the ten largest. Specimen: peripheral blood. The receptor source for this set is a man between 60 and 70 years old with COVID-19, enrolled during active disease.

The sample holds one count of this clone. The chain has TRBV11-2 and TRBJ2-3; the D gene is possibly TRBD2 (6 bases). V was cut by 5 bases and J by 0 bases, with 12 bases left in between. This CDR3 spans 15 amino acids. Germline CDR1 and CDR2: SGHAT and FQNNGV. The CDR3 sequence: CASSRLAMSTDTQYF. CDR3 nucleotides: TGTGCCAGCAGCCGCCTAGCGATGAGCACAGATACGCAGTATTTT.

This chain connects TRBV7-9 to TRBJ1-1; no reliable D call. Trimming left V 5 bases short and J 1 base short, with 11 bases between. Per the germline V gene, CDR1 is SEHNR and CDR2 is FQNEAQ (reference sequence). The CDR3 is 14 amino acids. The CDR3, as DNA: TGTGCCAGCAGCCACGGACGGGGGAACACTGAAGCTTTCTTT. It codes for CASSHGRGNTEAFF.

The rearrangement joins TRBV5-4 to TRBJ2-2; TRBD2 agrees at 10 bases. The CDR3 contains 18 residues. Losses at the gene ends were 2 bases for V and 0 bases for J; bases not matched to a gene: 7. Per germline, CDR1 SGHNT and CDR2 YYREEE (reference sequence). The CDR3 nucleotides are TGTGCCAGCAGCTTCCCTAGCGGGAGTCAGGCGAACACCGGGGAGCTGTTTTTT. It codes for CASSFPSGSQANTGELFF.

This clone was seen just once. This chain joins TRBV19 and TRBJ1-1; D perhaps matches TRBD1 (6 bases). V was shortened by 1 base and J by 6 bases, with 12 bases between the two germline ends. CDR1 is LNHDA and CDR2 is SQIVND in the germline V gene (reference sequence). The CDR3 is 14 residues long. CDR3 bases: TGTGCCAGTAGTATAGGGGTAGGGGGTCCTGAAGCTTTCTTT. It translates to CASSIGVGGPEAFF.

Here the CDR3 DNA reads TGTGCCAGCAGCGGGGGGGACAGGAACTCTGGAAACACCATATATTTT. Translated, it gives CASSGGDRNSGNTIYF. This sequence joins TRBV7-2 and TRBJ1-3, with 8 bases fitting TRBD1. Germline V CDR1 and CDR2: SGHTA, FQGNSA. This CDR3 has 16 amino acids. Trimming at V came to 5 bases and at J to 0 bases, leaving 6 bases not matched to a gene.

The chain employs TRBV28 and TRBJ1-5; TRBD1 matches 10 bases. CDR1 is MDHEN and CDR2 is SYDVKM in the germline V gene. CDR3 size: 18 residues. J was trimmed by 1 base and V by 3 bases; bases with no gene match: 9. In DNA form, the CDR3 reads TGTGCCAGCAGTTTCCCCCCGACAGGGGGCAGAAGCAATCAGCCCCAGCATTTT. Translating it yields CASSFPPTGGRSNQPQHF. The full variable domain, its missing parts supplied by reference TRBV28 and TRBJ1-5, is DVKVTQSSRYLVKRTGEKVFLECVQDMDHENMFWYRQDPGLGLRLIYFSYDVKMKEKGDIPEGYSVSREKKERFSLILESASTNQTSMYLCASSFPPTGGRSNQPQHFGDGTRLSIL.

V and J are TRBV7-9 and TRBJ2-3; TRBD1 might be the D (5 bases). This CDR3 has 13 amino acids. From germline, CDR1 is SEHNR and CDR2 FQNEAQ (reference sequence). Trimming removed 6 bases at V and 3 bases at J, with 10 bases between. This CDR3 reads CASRSTGTDTQYF. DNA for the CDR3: TGTGCCAGCAGGTCCACAGGTACAGATACGCAGTATTTT.

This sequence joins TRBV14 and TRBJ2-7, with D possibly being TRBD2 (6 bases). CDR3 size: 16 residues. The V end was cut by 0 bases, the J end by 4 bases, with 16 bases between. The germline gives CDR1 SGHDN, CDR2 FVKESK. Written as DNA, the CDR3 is TGTGCCAGCAGCCAAGAGGGCCGCGGGGAAAGGTACGAGCAGTACTTC. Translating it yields CASSQEGRGERYEQYF.

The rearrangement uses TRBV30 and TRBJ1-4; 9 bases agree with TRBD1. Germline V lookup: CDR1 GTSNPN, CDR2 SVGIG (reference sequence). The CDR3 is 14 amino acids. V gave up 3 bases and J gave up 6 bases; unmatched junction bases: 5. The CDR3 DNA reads TGTGCCTGGAGATCGTGGACAGGGGATGAAAAACTGTTTTTT. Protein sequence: CAWRSWTGDEKLFF.

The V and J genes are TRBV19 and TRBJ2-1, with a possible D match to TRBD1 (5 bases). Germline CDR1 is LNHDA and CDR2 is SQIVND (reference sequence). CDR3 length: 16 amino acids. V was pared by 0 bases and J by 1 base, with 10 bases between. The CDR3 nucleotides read TGTGCCAGTAGTATAGAAGGGGATAAGTCCTACAATGAGCAGTTCTTC. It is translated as CASSIEGDKSYNEQFF.

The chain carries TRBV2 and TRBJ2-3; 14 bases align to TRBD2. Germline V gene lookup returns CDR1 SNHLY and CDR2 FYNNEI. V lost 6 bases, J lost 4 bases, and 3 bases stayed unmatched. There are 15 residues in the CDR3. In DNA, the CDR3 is TGTGCCAGCAGCCCGGGACTAGCGGGAGCAGATACGCAGTATTTT. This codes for CASSPGLAGADTQYF.

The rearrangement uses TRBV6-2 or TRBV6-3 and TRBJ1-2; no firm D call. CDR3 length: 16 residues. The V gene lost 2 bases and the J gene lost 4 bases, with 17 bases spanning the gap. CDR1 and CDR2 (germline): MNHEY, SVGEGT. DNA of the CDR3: TGTGCCAGCAGTTACGACGGTGGCGGCTCCTCCTATGGCTACACCTTC. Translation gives CASSYDGGGSSYGYTF.

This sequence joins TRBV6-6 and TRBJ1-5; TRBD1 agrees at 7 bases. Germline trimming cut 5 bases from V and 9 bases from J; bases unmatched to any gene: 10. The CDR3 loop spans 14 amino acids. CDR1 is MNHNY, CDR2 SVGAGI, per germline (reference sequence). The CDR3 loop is CASSVSQGLWPQHF. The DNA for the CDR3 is TGTGCCAGCAGTGTGTCACAGGGGCTTTGGCCCCAGCATTTT.

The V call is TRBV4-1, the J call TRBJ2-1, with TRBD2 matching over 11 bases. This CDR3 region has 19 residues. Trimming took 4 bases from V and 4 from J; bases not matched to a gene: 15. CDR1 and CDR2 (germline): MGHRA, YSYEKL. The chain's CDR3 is CASSPNGLAGGRIYNEQFF. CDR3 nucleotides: TGCGCCAGCAGCCCCAACGGTCTAGCGGGAGGCAGAATTTACAATGAGCAGTTCTTC.

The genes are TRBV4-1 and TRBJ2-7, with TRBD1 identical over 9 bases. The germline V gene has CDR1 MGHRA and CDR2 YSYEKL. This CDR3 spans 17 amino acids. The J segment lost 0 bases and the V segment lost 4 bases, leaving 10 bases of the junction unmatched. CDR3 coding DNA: TGCGCCAGCAGCCTGCCTTCCGGGACAGGGACCTCCTACGAGCAGTACTTC. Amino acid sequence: CASSLPSGTGTSYEQYF.